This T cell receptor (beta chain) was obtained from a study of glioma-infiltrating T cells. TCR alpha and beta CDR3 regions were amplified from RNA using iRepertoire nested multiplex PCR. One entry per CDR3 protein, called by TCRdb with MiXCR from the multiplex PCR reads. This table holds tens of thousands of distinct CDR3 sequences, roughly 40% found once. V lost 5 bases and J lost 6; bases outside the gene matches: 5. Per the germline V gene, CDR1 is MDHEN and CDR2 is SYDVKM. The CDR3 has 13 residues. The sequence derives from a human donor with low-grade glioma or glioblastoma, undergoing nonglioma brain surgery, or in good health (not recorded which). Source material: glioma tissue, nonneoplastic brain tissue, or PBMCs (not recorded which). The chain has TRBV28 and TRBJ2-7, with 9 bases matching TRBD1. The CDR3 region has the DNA TGTGCCAGCAGTGGGGACAGGGTTCGCGAGCAGTACTTC. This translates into CASSGDRVREQYF.